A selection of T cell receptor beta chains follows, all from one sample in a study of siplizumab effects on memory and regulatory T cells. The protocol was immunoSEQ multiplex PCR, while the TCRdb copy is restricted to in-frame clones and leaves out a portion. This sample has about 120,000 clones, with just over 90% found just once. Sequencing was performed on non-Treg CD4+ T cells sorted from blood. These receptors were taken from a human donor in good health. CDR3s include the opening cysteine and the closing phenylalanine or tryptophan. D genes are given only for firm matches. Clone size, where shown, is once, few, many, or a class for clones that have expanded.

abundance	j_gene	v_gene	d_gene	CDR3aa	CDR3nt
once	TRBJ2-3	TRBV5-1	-	CASSLRQSTDTQYF	TGCGCCAGCAGCTTGAGGCAGAGCACAGATACGCAGTATTTT
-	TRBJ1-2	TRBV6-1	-	CASSEAGVVTYGYTF	TGTGCCAGCAGTGAAGCTGGGGTCGTGACCTATGGCTACACCTTC
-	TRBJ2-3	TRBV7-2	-	CASSLAGTKSTDTQYF	TGTGCCAGCAGCTTAGCCGGAACGAAGAGCACAGATACGCAGTATTTT
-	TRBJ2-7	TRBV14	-	CASSQNRAKGEQYF	TGTGCCAGCAGCCAAAACAGGGCGAAAGGCGAGCAGTACTTC
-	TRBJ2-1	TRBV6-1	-	CASTVRGGEQFF	TGTGCCAGCACTGTCCGAGGTGGTGAGCAGTTCTTC
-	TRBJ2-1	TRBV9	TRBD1	CASSAPGQGNEQFF	TGTGCCAGCAGCGCCCCGGGACAGGGGAATGAGCAGTTCTTC
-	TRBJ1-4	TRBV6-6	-	CASSYGSVGTEKLFF	TGTGCCAGCAGTTACGGCAGTGTAGGAACGGAAAAACTGTTTTTT
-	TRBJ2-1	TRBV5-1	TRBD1	CASSLGGQALNEQFF	TGCGCCAGCAGCTTGGGGGGACAGGCCCTTAATGAGCAGTTCTTC
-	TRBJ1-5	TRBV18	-	CASSPGRGGRSNQPQHF	TGTGCCAGCTCACCGGGAAGGGGAGGGCGAAGCAATCAGCCCCAGCATTTT
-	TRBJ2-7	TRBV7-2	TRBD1	CASSLGQGGPYEQYF	TGTGCCAGCAGCTTAGGACAGGGGGGTCCCTACGAGCAGTACTTC
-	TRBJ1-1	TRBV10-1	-	CASKGHRIPEAFF	TGCGCCAGCAAGGGACACAGAATACCGGAAGCTTTCTTT
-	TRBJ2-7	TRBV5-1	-	CASSLSRDRGPYEQYF	TGCGCCAGCAGCTTATCCCGGGACCGCGGCCCCTACGAGCAGTACTTC
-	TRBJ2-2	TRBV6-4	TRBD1	CASSDGTGGTGELFF	TGTGCCAGCAGTGACGGGACAGGGGGCACCGGGGAGCTGTTTTTT
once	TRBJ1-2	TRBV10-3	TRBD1	CAISEGQGRAYGYTF	TGTGCCATCAGTGAGGGACAGGGTAGGGCCTATGGCTACACCTTC
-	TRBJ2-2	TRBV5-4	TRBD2	CASSPSGGASGELFF	TGTGCCAGCAGCCCTAGCGGGGGGGCGAGCGGGGAGCTGTTTTTT
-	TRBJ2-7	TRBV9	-	CASSASGYEQYF	TGTGCCAGCAGCGCCAGCGGCTACGAGCAGTACTTC
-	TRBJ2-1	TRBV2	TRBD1	CATTDRGQYNEQFF	TGTGCCACCACGGACAGGGGCCAATACAATGAGCAGTTCTTC
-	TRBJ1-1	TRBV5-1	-	CASSLDSMAEAFF	TGCGCCAGCAGCTTAGATTCAATGGCCGAAGCTTTCTTT
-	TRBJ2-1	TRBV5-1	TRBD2	CASSPSGGRSNEQFF	TGCGCCAGCAGTCCTAGCGGGGGCCGGAGCAATGAGCAGTTCTTC
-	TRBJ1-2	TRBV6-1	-	CASSEAYGDGGYTF	TGTGCCAGCAGTGAAGCTTACGGCGACGGAGGCTACACCTTC
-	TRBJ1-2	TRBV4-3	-	CASSHSVGGGYTF	TGCGCCAGCAGCCACTCTGTAGGAGGGGGCTACACCTTC
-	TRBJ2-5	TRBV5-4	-	CASSFYQGDQYF	TGTGCCAGCAGCTTCTACCAGGGTGACCAGTACTTC
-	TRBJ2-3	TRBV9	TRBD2	CASRRSGGPTDTQYF	TGTGCCAGCAGACGTAGCGGGGGTCCGACAGATACGCAGTATTTT
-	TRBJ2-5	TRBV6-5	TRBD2	CASHSGGAGETQYF	TGTGCCTCTCATAGCGGGGGGGCCGGGGAGACCCAGTACTTC
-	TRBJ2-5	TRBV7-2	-	CASSLVGTAGQETQYF	TGTGCCAGCAGCTTAGTGGGGACGGCGGGGCAAGAGACCCAGTACTTC
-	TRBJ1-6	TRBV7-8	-	CASSLDRGSDNSPLHF	TGTGCCAGCAGCTTAGATCGGGGTTCGGATAATTCACCCCTCCACTTT
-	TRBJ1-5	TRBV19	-	CASSQLAARAKSNQPQHF	TGTGCCAGTAGTCAATTGGCGGCTAGGGCGAAGAGCAATCAGCCCCAGCATTTT
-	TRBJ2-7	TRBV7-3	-	CASSPGVHYEQYF	TGTGCCAGCAGCCCGGGGGTGCACTACGAGCAGTACTTC
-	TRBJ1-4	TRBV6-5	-	CASSYSFSEKLFF	TGTGCCAGCAGTTACTCGTTTAGCGAAAAACTGTTTTTT
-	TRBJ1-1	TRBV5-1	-	CASSRQMNTEAFF	TGCGCCAGCAGCCGACAGATGAACACTGAAGCTTTCTTT
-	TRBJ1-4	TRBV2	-	CASRQGNEKLFF	TGTGCCAGCAGGCAGGGGAATGAAAAACTGTTTTTT
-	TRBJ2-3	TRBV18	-	CASSPTGIFTDTQYF	TGTGCCAGCTCACCAACGGGGATATTCACTGATACGCAGTATTTT
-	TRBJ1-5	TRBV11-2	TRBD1	CASSPGTGRNQPQHF	TGTGCCAGCAGCCCCGGGACAGGGAGGAATCAGCCCCAGCATTTT
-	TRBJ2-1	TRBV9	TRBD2	CASSLSLAAYNEQFF	TGTGCCAGCAGCCTGTCCCTAGCGGCGTACAATGAGCAGTTCTTC
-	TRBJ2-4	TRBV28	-	CASSLLYGSNLLAKNIQYF	TGTGCCAGCAGTTTATTATACGGGTCAAACCTTCTAGCCAAAAACATTCAGTACTTC
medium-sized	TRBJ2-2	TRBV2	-	CASTLQGSTGELFF	TGTGCCAGCACCCTACAGGGTAGCACCGGGGAGCTGTTTTTT
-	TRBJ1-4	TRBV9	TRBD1	CASSSRTGGSTNEKLFF	TGTGCCAGCAGCTCACGGACAGGGGGCTCAACTAATGAAAAACTGTTTTTT
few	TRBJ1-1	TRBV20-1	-	CSANRETEAFF	TGCAGTGCAAACAGGGAGACTGAAGCTTTCTTT
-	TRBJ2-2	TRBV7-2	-	CASSRAAGGELFF	TGTGCCAGCAGCAGGGCCGCCGGCGGGGAGCTGTTTTTT
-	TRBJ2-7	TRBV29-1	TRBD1	CSVGGQKNLLYEQYF	TGCAGCGTTGGGGGACAGAAGAACCTTCTATACGAGCAGTACTTC
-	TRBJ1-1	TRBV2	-	CASKRGLGTEAFF	TGTGCCAGCAAGCGGGGGTTGGGCACTGAAGCTTTCTTT
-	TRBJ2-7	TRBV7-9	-	CASSKGQWYEQYF	TGTGCCAGCAGCAAAGGACAGTGGTACGAGCAGTACTTC
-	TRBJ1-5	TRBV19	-	CASSPRDQPQHF	TGTGCCAGTAGTCCCAGAGATCAGCCCCAGCATTTT
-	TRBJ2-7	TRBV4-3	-	CASSQEYPGSYEQYF	TGCGCCAGCAGCCAAGAATACCCAGGCTCCTACGAGCAGTACTTC
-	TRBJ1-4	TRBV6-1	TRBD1	CASSSGTGSEKLFF	TGTGCCAGCAGCTCCGGGACAGGGAGTGAAAAACTGTTTTTT
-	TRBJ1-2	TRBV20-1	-	CSAVLFYGYTF	TGCAGTGCGGTGCTGTTCTATGGCTACACCTTC